The 25 T cell receptor beta chains presented below share a single source sample, sequenced in a study of T cells in narcolepsy. Libraries were prepared by immunoSEQ multiplex PCR; TCRdb keeps only in-frame clonotypes and omits some of them. The table has 27,000 or so clones, 86% seen once. The specimen sequenced was CD45RA- memory CD4+ T cells from PBMCs. These receptors were taken from a human donor with narcolepsy.

CDR3 residues: CASSPRQGHMNTEAFF. CDR3 DNA sequence: TGTGCCAGCTCACCCCGACAGGGCCACATGAACACTGAAGCTTTCTTT. The rearrangement links TRBV18 to TRBJ1-1; the match to TRBD1 covers 7 bases. In germline, CDR1 is KGHSH, CDR2 LQKENI. The ends lost 3 bases at V and 0 bases at J; junction bases unmatched: 7. The length of the CDR3 is 16 residues.

V and J are TRBV9 and TRBJ1-3; D unclear. The V end lost 3 bases, the J end lost 2 bases, and 6 bases lay between the germline ends. The germline CDR1 and CDR2 sequences are SGDLS and YYNGEE. This CDR3 region has 13 residues. CDR3 sequence reads: CASSAYAGNTIYF. The CDR3 region has the DNA TGTGCCAGCAGCGCCTACGCTGGAAACACCATATATTTT.

The chain recombines TRBV5-1 with TRBJ2-5; tentative D call: TRBD1 (7 bases). Germline CDR1 is SGHRS and CDR2 is YFSETQ. The germline V and J ends were trimmed by 2 bases and 2 bases, with 10 bases remaining between them. The CDR3 loop spans 14 amino acids. The CDR3 protein is CASSFAGQQETQYF. The CDR3 nucleotides read TGCGCCAGCAGCTTCGCGGGACAGCAAGAGACCCAGTACTTC.

This clone was seen a few times. The CDR3 protein is CAISEGTKSGNTIYF. CDR3 sequence (DNA): TGTGCCATCAGTGAGGGGACAAAGTCTGGAAACACCATATATTTT. The rearrangement links TRBV10-3 to TRBJ1-3; D perhaps matches TRBD1 (6 bases). Germline CDR1 is ENHRY and CDR2 is SYGVKD. This CDR3 comprises 15 residues. With 2 bases removed from V and 1 base from J, the gap between germline ends came to 9 bases.

The CDR3 DNA is TGTGCCACCAGTTACCTACAGGGCCCCACAGATACGCAGTATTTT. Protein: CATSYLQGPTDTQYF. The V and J genes are TRBV15 and TRBJ2-3, with D possibly being TRBD1 (6 bases). The V gene's germline CDR1 is LNHNV and CDR2 YYDKDF (reference sequence). V was trimmed by 6 bases and J by 2 bases, leaving 15 bases between them. This CDR3 comprises 15 residues.

The chain joins TRBV7-2 to TRBJ1-2, with TRBD1 matching over 8 bases. This CDR3 has 16 residues. The junction had 15 bases not matched to a gene; V was cut back by 5 bases and J by 7 bases. Germline CDR1 and CDR2: SGHTA and FQGNSA. CDR3 sequence (DNA): TGTGCCAGCAGCCTCTCAGGCGGGACAGGAGGGCTTGGCTACACCTTC. Translated, it gives CASSLSGGTGGLGYTF.

The chain joins TRBV9 to TRBJ1-3; the D is unclear. V was clipped by 3 bases and J by 0 bases, with 7 bases between them. Germline CDR1 SGDLS, CDR2 YYNGEE. The CDR3 has 14 residues. The CDR3 sequence: CASSGGTSGNTIYF. CDR3 nucleotides: TGTGCCAGCAGCGGCGGAACCTCTGGAAACACCATATATTTT.

Comments on this clone: Germline and junction disagree at one end, which may indicate a read error. CDR3 amino acids: CASSPRGGVYNGQFF. DNA for the CDR3: TGTGCCAGCAGCCCACGCGGGGGGGTATACAATGGGCAGTTCTTC. The V call is TRBV7-9, the J call TRBJ2-1; TRBD2 matches at 9 bases. CDR3 length: 15 amino acids. The V gene's germline CDR1 is SEHNR and CDR2 FQNEAQ (reference sequence).

This chain links TRBV28 with TRBJ1-4, with D possibly TRBD1 on 5 matching bases. The ends were cut back, 1 base at V and 6 bases at J, with 12 bases in the middle. CDR1 is MDHEN, CDR2 SYDVKM, per germline. This CDR3 region has 15 residues. In DNA form, the CDR3 reads TGTGCCAGCAGTTTATTCAGGGCAGGAGATGAAAAACTGTTTTTT. It is translated as CASSLFRAGDEKLFF.

In regard to this clone: At one of its ends the junction is not consistent with the germline gene, which may arise from a read error. The chain is built from TRBV7-2 and TRBJ1-6, with D hard to call. The CDR3 runs to 16 residues. Germline V CDR1 and CDR2: SGHTA, FQGNSA. The CDR3 region has the DNA TGTGCCAGCAGCTTAGATTATAGGGCCTACAATTCACCCCTCCACTTT. Protein: CASSLDYRAYNSPLHF. Combining the CDR3 with reference TRBV7-2 and TRBJ1-6 gives the whole variable domain GAGVSQSPSNKVTEKGKDVELRCDPISGHTALYWYRQSLGQGLEFLIYFQGNSAPDKSGLPSDRFSAERTGGSVSTLTIQRTQQEDSAVYLCASSLDYRAYNSPLHFGNGTRLTVT.

The rearrangement joins TRBV5-1 to TRBJ2-5, with a possible D match to TRBD1 (5 bases). TRBJ2-7 explains the end of the DNA better; the J call may be wrong. From germline, CDR1 is SGHRS and CDR2 YFSETQ. The CDR3 consists of 20 residues. CDR3 sequence reads: CASSRTRQKPDTYFSYEQYF. CDR3 DNA sequence: TGCGCCAGCAGCCGAACCCGACAGAAACCAGATACCTATTTCTCCTACGAGCAGTACTTC.

This sequence joins TRBV6-6 and TRBJ2-7, with TRBD2 identical over 9 bases. The V segment lost 5 bases and the J segment 5 bases; nucleotides outside the gene matches: 4. Germline CDR1 and CDR2: MNHNY and SVGAGI (reference sequence). There are 13 residues in the CDR3. This CDR3 reads CASSARGGHEQYF. CDR3 sequence (DNA): TGTGCCAGCAGTGCGCGGGGGGGCCACGAGCAGTACTTC.

This rearrangement joins TRBV7-2 to TRBJ2-2; D may match TRBD1 or TRBD2 (5 bases each). Germline values: CDR1 SGHTA, CDR2 FQGNSA. The CDR3 is 16 amino acids. V was clipped by 1 base and J by 5 bases, with 14 bases between them. The CDR3 sequence is CASSLVFGGTTGELFF. CDR3 nucleotides: TGTGCCAGCAGCTTAGTCTTTGGGGGAACGACCGGGGAGCTGTTTTTT.

Regarding this clone: Mismatch with germline at one junction end may stem from a read error. V and J are TRBV5-1 and TRBJ2-7; D possibly corresponds to TRBD1 (6 bases). CDR1 SGHRS and CDR2 YFSETQ come from the germline V gene. This CDR3 contains 13 residues. CDR3 sequence (DNA): TGCGCCAGCAGCCCAAATCGACAGGCTTCCTCGGACTTC. Protein sequence: CASSPNRQASSDF.

The rearrangement uses TRBV29-1 and TRBJ2-6; TRBD1 matches at 11 bases. Germline V gene lookup returns CDR1 SQVTM and CDR2 ANQGSEA. The CDR3 runs 16 residues. J was trimmed by 0 bases and V by 6 bases; bases with no gene match: 4. CDR3 region: CSVGQGGISGANVLTF. The CDR3 nucleotides read TGCAGCGTGGGACAGGGGGGGATCTCTGGGGCCAACGTCCTGACTTTC.

The chain recombines TRBV9 with TRBJ2-5; D is tentatively TRBD1 or TRBD2 (5 bases each). This CDR3 has 13 amino acids. Germline CDR1 reads SGDLS; CDR2 reads YYNGEE. Trimming removed 2 bases at V and 5 bases at J, with 10 bases between. CDR3 DNA: TGTGCCAGCAGCGTGGGGGTTTCGGAGACCCAGTACTTC. Translated, it gives CASSVGVSETQYF.

J is TRBJ1-1 and V is TRBV4-1, with 10 bases fitting TRBD1. CDR1 MGHRA and CDR2 YSYEKL come from the germline V gene. The CDR3 covers 18 residues. Trimming at V came to 4 bases and at J to 1 base, leaving 12 bases not matched to a gene. This CDR3 is CASSLSGTGAPGNTEAFF. For the CDR3, the DNA is TGCGCCAGCAGCCTATCCGGGACAGGGGCTCCTGGGAACACTGAAGCTTTCTTT.

The chain has TRBV5-1 and TRBJ1-2, with D unclear. Between the trimmed V and J ends, which lost 4 bases and 2 bases, there was a span of 15 bases. CDR1 and CDR2 (germline): SGHRS, YFSETQ. This CDR3 comprises 15 residues. In nucleotides, the CDR3 is TGCGCCAGCAGCCCTGGAACGGCCGAGAACTATGGCTACACCTTC. Translation gives CASSPGTAENYGYTF.

The chain employs TRBV25-1 and TRBJ1-1; no reliable D call. The CDR3 contains 13 residues. Trimming cost V 7 bases and J 1 base, with 10 bases left between them. The germline gives CDR1 MGHDK, CDR2 SYGVNS. This CDR3 reads CASIPTSNTEAFF. The CDR3 nucleotides are TGTGCCAGCATCCCAACCTCGAACACTGAAGCTTTCTTT.

This clone was picked up one time. This chain uses TRBV2 with TRBJ2-1, with TRBD1 matching 10 bases. The CDR3 extends over 15 amino acids. V gave up 6 bases and J gave up 1 base; unmatched junction bases: 3. CDR1 is SNHLY and CDR2 is FYNNEI in the germline V gene. CDR3 sequence reads: CASRPGQGSYNEQFF. The CDR3 DNA reads TGTGCCAGCAGACCGGGACAGGGGTCCTACAATGAGCAGTTCTTC.

The J gene is TRBJ1-2, the V gene TRBV19, with D possibly matching TRBD1 (5 bases). The CDR3 totals 14 residues. The germline V and J ends were trimmed by 6 bases and 6 bases, with 17 bases remaining between them. Germline-derived CDR1 and CDR2 are LNHDA and SQIVND (reference sequence). The CDR3 coding sequence is TGTGCCAGTAGAAGGGCGGGGGTTTCGAATGGCTACACCTTC. Its translation: CASRRAGVSNGYTF.

The V and J genes are TRBV5-1 and TRBJ2-5; 8 nucleotides agree with TRBD2. V shed 4 bases, J shed 1 base, and the junction held 9 bases outside the gene matches. CDR1 and CDR2 (germline): SGHRS, YFSETQ. The CDR3 length is 16 residues. CDR3 bases: TGCGCCAGCAGCCCAAGGACTAGCTGGGTCCAAGAGACCCAGTACTTC. Translated: CASSPRTSWVQETQYF. Filled out from reference TRBV5-1 and TRBJ2-5, the complete variable domain reads KAGVTQTPRYLIKTRGQQVTLSCSPISGHRSVSWYQQTPGQGLQFLFEYFSETQRNKGNFPGRFSGRQFSNSRSEMNVSTLELGDSALYLCASSPRTSWVQETQYFGPGTRLLVL.

The chain is built from TRBV28 and TRBJ1-4; possibly TRBD1 for D (5 bases). The V gene lost 4 bases and the J gene lost 7 bases, with 13 bases spanning the gap. The CDR3 extends over 14 amino acids. Germline V CDR1 and CDR2: MDHEN, SYDVKM. CDR3 in amino acids: CASSSPGLSEKLFF. For the CDR3, the DNA is TGTGCCAGCAGTTCCCCGGGGCTGAGTGAAAAACTGTTTTTT.

This clone showed up just once. The chain has TRBV6-4 and TRBJ2-3; D unresolved. The CDR3 totals 13 residues. Trimming cost V 4 bases and J 6 bases, with 11 bases left between them. Germline CDR1 is MRHNA and CDR2 is SNTAGT. As DNA, the CDR3 is TGTGCCAGCAGTGGGAGTTTGTGGGATACGCAGTATTTT. As protein: CASSGSLWDTQYF.

The chain employs TRBV11-2 and TRBJ1-4; D is unclear. The CDR3 consists of 15 residues. Per the germline V gene, CDR1 is SGHAT and CDR2 is FQNNGV. The V and J ends lost 5 bases and 4 bases respectively, with 14 bases between them. Written as DNA, the CDR3 is TGTGCCAGCAGCCAATCCGGGCAACTTAATGAAAAACTGTTTTTT. It is translated as CASSQSGQLNEKLFF.